This TCR beta chain derives from a study of control samples from healthy donors and cancer patients. Germline CDR1 reads LGHDT; CDR2 reads YNNKEL (reference sequence). The CDR3 loop spans 18 amino acids. Unmatched junction bases numbered 11, after V lost 1 base and J lost 4 bases. TCRdb's table, derived via immunoSEQ multiplex PCR, lists solely in-frame clones and lacks some. The data show about 120,000 clones, with approximately 87% seen just once and around 3.9% held by the top ten. This clone was seen just once. Sequenced: PBMCs. The receptor's source is a woman in her sixties or seventies with lung cancer. J is TRBJ2-7 and V is TRBV3-1 (or the pseudogene TRBV3-2), with 12 bases lining up with TRBD1. As DNA, the CDR3 is TGTGCCAGCAGCCAAGGGGGACAGGGGGCTTTTGGAGGTTACGAGCAGTACTTC. Translating it yields CASSQGGQGAFGGYEQYF.